This is a list of T cell receptor beta chains from one sample in a study of blood T cell repertoires in COVID-19. Method: immunoSEQ multiplex PCR; TCRdb's copy keeps in-frame clones and lacks some. Found here are more than 150,000 clones, 65% to 80% of them singletons; the top ten hold about 13%. The sample consisted of peripheral blood. Receptors originate from a man aged 45-60 years who had recovered from COVID-19. Both conserved end residues are part of each CDR3. The D gene is left open where the match is weak. Some rows have no size entry. The others give once, few or many, or a class for an expanded clone.

clone size: -; D gene: -; V gene: TRBV29-1; J gene: TRBJ2-1; CDR3 DNA: TGCAGCGTTGATAAGGGCAGGGGTCGTAATGAGCAGTTCTTC; CDR3 protein: CSVDKGRGRNEQFF
clone size: -; D gene: -; V gene: TRBV4-2; J gene: TRBJ1-2; CDR3 DNA: TGTGCCAGCAGAGGCAGGGCACGGGACTATGGCTACACCTTC; CDR3 protein: CASRGRARDYGYTF
clone size: -; D gene: TRBD2; V gene: TRBV6-6; J gene: TRBJ2-5; CDR3 DNA: TGTGCCAGCAGTTACCTGGCCGCGGGCGGGAGAGAGACCCAGTACTTC; CDR3 protein: CASSYLAAGGRETQYF
clone size: -; D gene: TRBD1; V gene: TRBV5-1; J gene: TRBJ1-2; CDR3 DNA: TGCGCCAGCAGGCTGGGACAGACGGCTGGCTACACCTTC; CDR3 protein: CASRLGQTAGYTF
clone size: -; D gene: -; V gene: TRBV2; J gene: TRBJ2-5; CDR3 DNA: TGTGCCAGCAGTGATCACGAGCAAGAGACCCAGTACTTC; CDR3 protein: CASSDHEQETQYF
clone size: -; D gene: TRBD1; V gene: TRBV3-1/TRBV3-2; J gene: TRBJ2-7; CDR3 DNA: TGTGCCAGCAGCCAAGGCCGGGGACAGGGGGTCATCGCGGCTACCTACGAGCAGTACTTC; CDR3 protein: CASSQGRGQGVIAATYEQYF
clone size: few; D gene: -; V gene: TRBV7-6; J gene: TRBJ2-1; CDR3 DNA: TGTGCCAGCAGCTCCGCGGGACCAGATTCAAGCTGGGAGCAGTTCTTC; CDR3 protein: CASSSAGPDSSWEQFF
clone size: -; D gene: -; V gene: TRBV7-3; J gene: TRBJ2-1; CDR3 DNA: TGTGCCAGCAGCCAGACAGTCCGGGATGAGCAGTTCTTC; CDR3 protein: CASSQTVRDEQFF
clone size: -; D gene: -; V gene: TRBV6-2/TRBV6-3; J gene: TRBJ1-1; CDR3 DNA: TGTGCCAGCAGTGACAATCCAGGGTTTTTGACTGAAGCTTTCTTT; CDR3 protein: CASSDNPGFLTEAFF
clone size: once; D gene: -; V gene: TRBV2; J gene: TRBJ1-4; CDR3 DNA: TGTGCCAGCATGCGGCAGGGGAATGAAAAACTGTTTTTT; CDR3 protein: CASMRQGNEKLFF
clone size: -; D gene: -; V gene: TRBV10-1; J gene: TRBJ2-2; CDR3 DNA: TGCGCCAGCAGTGAAACGGTCACCGGGGAGCTGTTTTTT; CDR3 protein: CASSETVTGELFF
clone size: -; D gene: TRBD2; V gene: TRBV6-1; J gene: TRBJ2-7; CDR3 DNA: TGTGCCAGCAGTGAAGGACTAGCGGGAAACTACGAGCAGTACTTC; CDR3 protein: CASSEGLAGNYEQYF
clone size: -; D gene: -; V gene: TRBV5-1; J gene: TRBJ2-7; CDR3 DNA: TGCGCCAGCAGCTTGAGGCCCGCGGGGGAGCAGTACTTC; CDR3 protein: CASSLRPAGEQYF
clone size: -; D gene: TRBD1; V gene: TRBV30; J gene: TRBJ1-2; CDR3 DNA: TGTGCCTGGAGTGTACAGGGGGCGAACTATGGCTACACCTTC; CDR3 protein: CAWSVQGANYGYTF
clone size: -; D gene: -; V gene: TRBV19; J gene: TRBJ1-1; CDR3 DNA: TGTGCCACAGGGATAAACACTGAAGCTTTCTTT; CDR3 protein: CATGINTEAFF
clone size: -; D gene: TRBD2; V gene: TRBV29-1; J gene: TRBJ2-1; CDR3 DNA: TGCAGCGATCGACTAGCGGGAGGGATTGAGCAGTTCTTC; CDR3 protein: CSDRLAGGIEQFF
clone size: -; D gene: -; V gene: TRBV19; J gene: TRBJ1-5; CDR3 DNA: TGTGCCAGTAGTATCTGGGGAGGGGGTCAGCCCCAGCATTTT; CDR3 protein: CASSIWGGGQPQHF
clone size: few; D gene: TRBD2; V gene: TRBV7-3; J gene: TRBJ2-3; CDR3 DNA: TGTGCCAGCACCCAAGGACTAGCGGGAGAAGGAGATACGCAGTATTTT; CDR3 protein: CASTQGLAGEGDTQYF
clone size: -; D gene: -; V gene: TRBV25-1; J gene: TRBJ1-1; CDR3 DNA: TGTGCCAGCAGAGTGGCCGGGGGTACTGAAGCTTTCTTT; CDR3 protein: CASRVAGGTEAFF
clone size: -; D gene: -; V gene: TRBV9; J gene: TRBJ2-5; CDR3 DNA: TGTGCCAGCAGCGTAGGAGAAGAGACCCAGTACTTC; CDR3 protein: CASSVGEETQYF
clone size: -; D gene: -; V gene: TRBV18; J gene: TRBJ2-6; CDR3 DNA: TGTGCCAGCTCACCACGGTCAGGGAACTCTGGGGCCAACGTCCTGACTTTC; CDR3 protein: CASSPRSGNSGANVLTF
clone size: -; D gene: -; V gene: TRBV28; J gene: TRBJ1-1; CDR3 DNA: TGTGCCAGCAGTTTTAACAGGGAGGGGACTGAAGCTTTCTTT; CDR3 protein: CASSFNREGTEAFF
clone size: -; D gene: TRBD2; V gene: TRBV5-1; J gene: TRBJ2-1; CDR3 DNA: TGCGCCAGCAGCCAGGGACTAGCGCGTCACAATGAGCAGTTCTTC; CDR3 protein: CASSQGLARHNEQFF
clone size: -; D gene: -; V gene: TRBV5-1; J gene: TRBJ2-5; CDR3 DNA: TGCGCCAGCAGCTCGCAGGGAAGGGAGACCCAGTACTTC; CDR3 protein: CASSSQGRETQYF
clone size: -; D gene: TRBD2; V gene: TRBV7-2; J gene: TRBJ2-5; CDR3 DNA: TGTGCCAGCAGCTCCCTTGAGCGGGGCCAAGAGACCCAGTACTTC; CDR3 protein: CASSSLERGQETQYF
clone size: -; D gene: -; V gene: TRBV19; J gene: TRBJ1-5; CDR3 DNA: TGTGCCAGTAGTATACAGGTCAGGGAAGGTCAGCCCCAGCATTTT; CDR3 protein: CASSIQVREGQPQHF
clone size: -; D gene: TRBD1; V gene: TRBV10-3; J gene: TRBJ2-3; CDR3 DNA: TGTGCCATCAGTGGAAAGGGGGCGGACACAGATACGCAGTATTTT; CDR3 protein: CAISGKGADTDTQYF
clone size: few; D gene: -; V gene: TRBV13; J gene: TRBJ2-3; CDR3 DNA: TGTGCCAGCAGTTACACAGATACGCAGTATTTT; CDR3 protein: CASSYTDTQYF
clone size: few; D gene: TRBD1; V gene: TRBV4-1; J gene: TRBJ2-7; CDR3 DNA: TGCGCCAGCAGCCAAGATTATCCAGGGGGTTCATACGAGCAGTACTTC; CDR3 protein: CASSQDYPGGSYEQYF
clone size: -; D gene: TRBD2; V gene: TRBV2; J gene: TRBJ2-7; CDR3 DNA: TGTGCCAGCACTCTCGGAGCGGGAGCTTGGTACGAGCAGTACTTC; CDR3 protein: CASTLGAGAWYEQYF
clone size: -; D gene: TRBD2; V gene: TRBV27; J gene: TRBJ2-7; CDR3 DNA: TGTGCCAGCAGTGCGACCGGGACTAGATTCGTATACGAGCAGTACTTC; CDR3 protein: CASSATGTRFVYEQYF
clone size: once; D gene: -; V gene: TRBV5-1; J gene: TRBJ2-2; CDR3 DNA: TGCGCCAGCAGCTTGGCCAGTACCGGGGAGCTGTTTTTT; CDR3 protein: CASSLASTGELFF
clone size: -; D gene: -; V gene: TRBV18; J gene: TRBJ2-7; CDR3 DNA: TGTGCCAGCTCACCCACGCGGACAGGGACTAAAAGCGAGCAGTACTTC; CDR3 protein: CASSPTRTGTKSEQYF
clone size: once; D gene: TRBD1; V gene: TRBV3-1/TRBV3-2; J gene: TRBJ1-1; CDR3 DNA: TGTGCCAGCAGCCCTCAATACGGACAGGGGGGGGACACTGAAGCTTTCTTT; CDR3 protein: CASSPQYGQGGDTEAFF
clone size: -; D gene: -; V gene: TRBV27; J gene: TRBJ2-3; CDR3 DNA: TGTGCCAGCTTTTCTAGCACAGATACGCAGTATTTT; CDR3 protein: CASFSSTDTQYF
clone size: -; D gene: -; V gene: TRBV7-9; J gene: TRBJ1-4; CDR3 DNA: TGTGCCAGCAGCTCAGGGGCGGTTAATGAAAAACTGTTTTTT; CDR3 protein: CASSSGAVNEKLFF
clone size: -; D gene: TRBD1; V gene: TRBV19; J gene: TRBJ1-5; CDR3 DNA: TGTGCCAGTAGTATCACCCCGGGACAGGGCAAAAATCAGCCCCAGCATTTT; CDR3 protein: CASSITPGQGKNQPQHF
clone size: -; D gene: TRBD2; V gene: TRBV9; J gene: TRBJ2-2; CDR3 DNA: TGTGCCAGTAGGACTAGCGGGGTTGGGGAGCTGTTTTTT; CDR3 protein: CASRTSGVGELFF
clone size: once; D gene: TRBD2; V gene: TRBV5-1; J gene: TRBJ2-7; CDR3 DNA: TGCGCCAGCGGGACTAGCGGGAGCGGGTACGAGCAGTACTTC; CDR3 protein: CASGTSGSGYEQYF
clone size: few; D gene: TRBD2; V gene: TRBV5-1; J gene: TRBJ2-1; CDR3 DNA: TGCGCCAGCAGACCGGTTGGGCGGGAGTGGCACAATGAGCAGTTCTTC; CDR3 protein: CASRPVGREWHNEQFF